These 20 T cell receptor beta chains were all obtained from the same sample, sequenced in a study of cytotoxic CD8 clonotypes in ibrutinib-treated CLL. The repertoire was sequenced with immunoSEQ multiplex PCR; TCRdb's copy has only in-frame clones and lacks some. The sample has fewer than 400,000 clones; 67% are singletons. The sequences come from PBMCs, collected after 36 months of ibrutinib treatment. These receptors were obtained from a human donor with chronic lymphocytic leukemia.

This clone was observed once. The CDR3 loop reads CASSESGVGYGYTF. The CDR3 DNA reads TGTGCCAGCAGTGAGTCGGGGGTTGGCTATGGCTACACCTTC. The chain employs TRBV6-1 and TRBJ1-2; D is perhaps TRBD1 (5 bases). The germline V and J ends were trimmed by 3 bases and 4 bases, with 12 bases remaining between them. Germline values: CDR1 MNHNS, CDR2 SASEGT. This CDR3 comprises 14 residues.

The chain has TRBV28 and TRBJ2-7; possible D gene TRBD2, 6 bases. This CDR3 comprises 13 residues. Trimming took off 6 bases at V and 3 bases at J, with 12 bases between the two ends. Germline V lookup: CDR1 MDHEN, CDR2 SYDVKM. For the CDR3, the DNA is TGTGCCAGCAGCCTTAGCGGAATCTACGAGCAGTACTTC. As protein: CASSLSGIYEQYF.

The V gene is TRBV19, the J gene TRBJ2-2; 7 nucleotides align to TRBD1. Germline-derived CDR1 and CDR2 are LNHDA and SQIVND (reference sequence). The CDR3 runs to 18 residues. Trimming took 5 bases from V and 0 from J; bases not matched to a gene: 12. CDR3 DNA sequence: TGTGCCAGTAGTGCCCCGATCCTTACAGGGGCGAACACCGGGGAGCTGTTTTTT. It is translated as CASSAPILTGANTGELFF.

This chain uses TRBV18 with TRBJ1-2; no definite D call. CDR1 is KGHSH and CDR2 is LQKENI in the germline V gene. With 0 bases removed from V and 1 base from J, the gap between germline ends came to 6 bases. The CDR3 length is 14 residues. CDR3 region: CASSPPEFNYGYTF. The CDR3 DNA sequence: TGTGCCAGCTCACCACCGGAGTTTAACTATGGCTACACCTTC.

The genes are TRBV28 and TRBJ2-3, with TRBD2 identical over 11 bases. CDR1 is MDHEN, CDR2 SYDVKM, per germline. The CDR3 has 13 residues. After removal of 7 bases from V and 6 bases from J, the junction contained 3 bases not matched to a gene. The CDR3 loop is CASKLAGEDTQYF. As DNA, the CDR3 is TGTGCCAGCAAACTAGCGGGAGAGGATACGCAGTATTTT. Using reference TRBV28 and TRBJ2-3 for the parts outside the CDR3, the full variable domain is DVKVTQSSRYLVKRTGEKVFLECVQDMDHENMFWYRQDPGLGLRLIYFSYDVKMKEKGDIPEGYSVSREKKERFSLILESASTNQTSMYLCASKLAGEDTQYFGPGTRLTVL.

This chain links TRBV7-9 with TRBJ1-2; D call uncertain. There are 13 residues in the CDR3. Germline-derived CDR1 and CDR2 are SEHNR and FQNEAQ (reference sequence). Trimming left V 5 bases short and J 8 bases short, with 15 bases between. CDR3 nucleotides: TGTGCCAGCAGCCCATTGGGAGCTCGGGGCTACACCTTC. This gives the protein CASSPLGARGYTF.

This chain connects TRBV7-8 to TRBJ2-6; D remains ambiguous. CDR3 length: 16 amino acids. Germline lookup yields CDR1 SGHVS and CDR2 FQNEAQ. Trimming took 1 base from V and 2 from J, leaving 9 bases between them. The CDR3 nucleotides are TGTGCCAGCAGCTTAGGACAATACCCTGGGGCCAACGTCCTGACTTTC. Its translation is CASSLGQYPGANVLTF.

The chain is built from TRBV6-5 and TRBJ2-5; unclear D gene. CDR1 MNHEY and CDR2 SVGAGI come from the germline V gene. This CDR3 is 13 amino acids long. V was trimmed by 5 bases and J by 4 bases, leaving 11 bases between them. CDR3 region: CASSVIVRETQYF. The CDR3 DNA sequence: TGTGCCAGCAGTGTTATAGTGAGAGAGACCCAGTACTTC.

As DNA, the CDR3 is TGCAGCGTTGAGAGTGGTCAAATCTATGGCTACACCTTC. As protein: CSVESGQIYGYTF. This rearrangement joins TRBV29-1 to TRBJ1-2; D call uncertain. In germline, CDR1 is SQVTM, CDR2 ANQGSEA. Trimming cost V 3 bases and J 4 bases, with 12 bases left between them. CDR3 length: 13 amino acids.

This clone was seen only a few times. V gene TRBV25-1 combines with J gene TRBJ2-2; D uncertain. Germline V gene sequence: CDR1 MGHDK, CDR2 SYGVNS. The CDR3 extends over 11 amino acids. V lost 10 bases and J lost 7, with 10 bases in between. CDR3 sequence (DNA): TGTGCCACCCTGAGCGTCGGGGAGCTGTTTTTT. Translating gives CATLSVGELFF.

In DNA form, the CDR3 reads TGTGCCAGCAGCTTAAGGGGCGCGGAGTATAATTCACCCCTCCACTTT. This encodes CASSLRGAEYNSPLHF. The chain joins TRBV7-2 to TRBJ1-6; weak D call: TRBD1 (5 bases). Per the germline V gene, CDR1 is SGHTA and CDR2 is FQGNSA. CDR3 length equals 16 residues. V lost 2 bases, J lost 4 bases, and 12 bases lay in between.

The chain uses TRBV11-2 and TRBJ2-2; 12 positions agree with TRBD2. V lost 7 bases, J lost 3 bases, and 6 bases stayed unmatched. This CDR3 has 16 residues. Germline CDR1 is SGHAT and CDR2 is FQNNGV. In DNA form, the CDR3 reads TGTGCCAGCAACCAGGGACTAGCGGGTTACACCGGGGAGCTGTTTTTT. Its translation is CASNQGLAGYTGELFF.

This clone came up a few times. This sequence joins TRBV11-2 and TRBJ1-1; D not resolved. Trimming shortened V by 5 bases and J by 1 base, and 14 bases separated the two germline ends. The CDR3 is 15 residues long. Germline CDR1 is SGHAT and CDR2 is FQNNGV. DNA for the CDR3: TGTGCCAGCAGCCTCCCTAGTCCGGGGAACACTGAAGCTTTCTTT. This gives the protein CASSLPSPGNTEAFF.

The gene calls are TRBV25-1 and TRBJ2-1; D ambiguous. Germline loops: CDR1 MGHDK, CDR2 SYGVNS. CDR3 length: 15 amino acids. V gave up 7 bases and J gave up 7 bases, with 20 bases separating them. The CDR3 protein is CASTSGPARLNEQFF. The CDR3 DNA reads as TGTGCCAGCACCTCAGGCCCCGCTAGGTTGAATGAGCAGTTCTTC.

The chain carries TRBV19 and TRBJ1-5; D is ambiguous. Between the trimmed V and J ends, which lost 6 bases and 6 bases, there was a span of 15 bases. Germline loops: CDR1 LNHDA, CDR2 SQIVND (reference sequence). The CDR3 has 14 residues. This CDR3 is CASRLAGIGQPQHF. The CDR3 nucleotides are TGTGCCAGTAGGCTAGCGGGGATAGGTCAGCCCCAGCATTTT.

With regard to this clone: Other DNA sequences of this sample code for an identical CDR3. The chain carries TRBV9 and TRBJ1-4; TRBD1 is a possible D gene (6 bases). The ends were cut back, 4 bases at V and 5 bases at J, with 15 bases in the middle. This CDR3 is built from 15 residues. Germline V gene sequence: CDR1 SGDLS, CDR2 YYNGEE. The CDR3 protein is CASSTRTGPNEKLFF. CDR3 nucleotides: TGTGCCAGCAGCACCAGAACAGGGCCGAATGAAAAACTGTTTTTT.

This chain connects TRBV7-2 to TRBJ1-1; D gene ambiguous. Trimming pared 5 bases from V and 3 bases from J, leaving 10 bases between. The length of the CDR3 is 13 residues. CDR1 and CDR2 from the germline V gene are SGHTA and FQGNSA. The CDR3 region has the DNA TGTGCCAGCAGCACCAAGGTCGACACTGAAGCTTTCTTT. This translates into CASSTKVDTEAFF. Looking up the rest from reference TRBV7-2 and TRBJ1-1 gives the full variable domain: GAGVSQSPSNKVTEKGKDVELRCDPISGHTALYWYRQSLGQGLEFLIYFQGNSAPDKSGLPSDRFSAERTGGSVSTLTIQRTQQEDSAVYLCASSTKVDTEAFFGQGTRLTVV.

In this sample, this clone turned up a few times. The rearrangement links TRBV6-1 to TRBJ1-2, with D perhaps TRBD1 (5 bases). In germline, CDR1 is MNHNS, CDR2 SASEGT. Trimming pared 2 bases from V and 2 bases from J, leaving 12 bases between. CDR3 length: 15 amino acids. CDR3 residues: CASSEWAGTNYGYTF. CDR3 bases: TGTGCCAGCAGTGAATGGGCCGGGACCAACTATGGCTACACCTTC.

The V gene is TRBV9, the J gene TRBJ2-7, with a weak D call TRBD1 (7 bases). Trimming took off 4 bases at V and 5 bases at J, with 16 bases between the two ends. CDR1 and CDR2 from the germline V gene are SGDLS and YYNGEE. The CDR3 consists of 14 residues. This CDR3 is CASSITGEVHEQYF. CDR3 bases: TGTGCCAGCAGCATAACAGGGGAGGTACACGAGCAGTACTTC.

The sample holds one count of this clone. The gene calls are TRBV5-6 and TRBJ1-1; D is possibly TRBD1 (5 bases). Germline CDR1 and CDR2: SGHDT and YYEEEE. The CDR3 runs to 13 residues. Trimming removed 1 base at V and 8 bases at J, with 12 bases between. This CDR3 reads CASSLRRGTEAFF. Here the CDR3 DNA reads TGTGCCAGCAGCTTGCGTAGGGGAACGGAAGCTTTCTTT.